This entry features one T cell receptor (beta chain) sequence. Its antigen is unidentified. Per sample, reverse transcription was split into eight reactions. The template-switching step introduced UMIs that carried a 6-nucleotide sample barcode. TCRdb reprocessed the 5' RACE reads and keeps a single row for each CDR3 protein, giving no DNA. In total, the table holds about 440,000 distinct CDR3 sequences. The data originate from a study of monozygotic twins with inflammatory bowel disease. Germline V gene lookup returns CDR1 MNHEY and CDR2 SMNVEV (reference sequence). CDR3 size: 13 residues. General study points: Fewer shared clonotypes with others were found in IBD patients than in healthy twins, especially with disease activity. Those with IBD had lower TCRbeta diversity (inverse Simpson) than their healthy co-twins did.

The receptor comes from a human donor with ulcerative colitis or Crohn's disease, or a healthy co-twin of an affected twin (not recorded which). The chain couples TRBV27 to TRBJ2-2. The sequencing sample was made of blood. The CDR3 protein is CASSFRVDGELFF.